The clone carrying this TCR beta chain came up once. This same CDR3 is encoded by further DNA sequences in the sample. Per the germline V gene, CDR1 is SQVTM and CDR2 is ANQGSEA. This CDR3 has 13 residues. V lost 0 bases to trimming and J lost 5 bases; unmatched junction nucleotides: 3. This sample is drawn from a study of blood T cell repertoires in COVID-19. The protocol was immunoSEQ multiplex PCR, while the TCRdb copy is restricted to in-frame clones and leaves out a portion. The sample has 95,000 to 110,000 clones; approximately 81% are singletons. The chain joins TRBV29-1 to TRBJ2-5, with 7 bases identical to TRBD2. The sample comprised peripheral blood. This TCR was sampled from a human donor in a cohort sampled during active COVID-19. The CDR3 region is CSVEELGGETQYF. CDR3 DNA: TGCAGCGTTGAAGAACTCGGGGGGGAGACCCAGTACTTC.